A selection of T cell receptor beta chains follows, all from one sample in a study of control samples from healthy donors and cancer patients. Some clones are missing from TCRdb's copy, which holds only in-frame ones; the method was immunoSEQ multiplex PCR. The sample includes roughly 100,000 clones, 83% of them seen just once. Sequenced: blood. These receptors originate from a woman aged 45-60 years in good health. The CDR3 runs from the conserved cysteine through the conserved F or W. Each record gives: clone size, V gene, CDR3 protein. Expanded clones are given a class, and other clones once, few, many or no size at all.

>.|TRBV6-2/TRBV6-3
CASSYETGYNSRAFF
>.|TRBV19
CASSIGTAQSSYNEQFF
>.|TRBV2
CASRSLTGGGSPLHF
>.|TRBV28
CASSFLVLRDRTQETQYF
>.|TRBV11-3
CASSLQKTVPSGNTIYF
>.|TRBV28
CASSGTGAGPVQETQYF
>.|TRBV7-3
CASSSRTGGWYETQYF
>.|TRBV6-2/TRBV6-3
CASSSFYEQYF
>.|TRBV30
CAWSARGWTGELFF
>.|TRBV14
CASSFRDRRSPLHF
>.|TRBV2
CASRQGLPPYEQYF
>.|TRBV23-1
CASSQFYGASNEKLFF
>.|TRBV4-1
CASSQEGRNSYNEQFF
>.|TRBV10-3
CATQGYSYNEQFF
>.|TRBV15
CATSRGRRGNYGYTF
>few|TRBV7-9
CASSWKGDYEQYF
>.|TRBV15
CATSRDKGTGELFF
>.|TRBV5-6
CASSLRDGYNSPLHF
>.|TRBV7-9
CASSLAPGQRNEKLFF
>.|TRBV6-2/TRBV6-3
CASSPGTGNYGYTF
>.|TRBV27
CASSIPGANVLTF
>.|TRBV3-1/TRBV3-2
CASSQEPGLGELFF
>.|TRBV9
CASSVADRGQTEAFF
>.|TRBV5-1
CASSLGVANEKLFF
>.|TRBV9
CASSVTGGRDTQYF
>.|TRBV10-1
CASSSTSGGYEQYF
>once|TRBV11-3
CASSLAETQYF
>few|TRBV14
CASSQVMRGGPTDTQYF
>.|TRBV6-5
CASSYGQGIQPQHF
>.|TRBV4-3
CASSQGTGGNQPQHF
>.|TRBV6-5
CASARGLAGAEQFF
>.|TRBV3-1/TRBV3-2
CASSQSPDNSPLHF
>.|TRBV6-2/TRBV6-3
CASSYVGRNTEAFF
>.|TRBV30
CAWNQGFGYTF
>.|TRBV10-3
CAISESGLAGDTQYF
>.|TRBV5-1
CASSAGTGANTGELFF
>.|TRBV23-1
CASSPRVGTGVRNEQFF
>.|TRBV10-2
CASSEGTGATDTQYF
>few|TRBV3-1/TRBV3-2
CASSQGRGNTEAFF
>.|TRBV7-8
CASSLALTGGIYGYTF
>.|TRBV5-1
CASSSLTRGFYEQYF
>.|TRBV11-2
CASSINRGPDTQYF
>.|TRBV6-5
CATGPYSNQPQHF
>.|TRBV6-5
CASSYRAGGTYEQYF
>.|TRBV29-1
CSVEGGGKDTQYF
>once|TRBV11-3
CATQMSGNTIYF
>.|TRBV27
CASSTQGSPKISNGYTF
>.|TRBV5-1
CASSPHTQGERGYTF
>.|TRBV2
CASRSGGVSEQFF
>.|TRBV11-2
CASSLGQGPYEQYF
>.|TRBV25-1
CASSVLGRLFF
>.|TRBV7-9
CASSLAVPGETQYF
>.|TRBV9
CASSVKLGNTIYF
>.|TRBV7-2
CASSGRRYTGAFF
>few|TRBV6-1
CASSERPASYGYTF
>once|TRBV7-2
CASSLMTSGYNEQFF